The 20 T cell receptor beta chains below come from one sample, sequenced in a study of early T cells in non-severe SARS-CoV-2 infection. TCRdb called the 5' RACE reads again in MiXCR, with one record for every CDR3 protein. The data contain tens of thousands of distinct CDR3 sequences, about 12% of them singletons. The sequencing used whole blood, collected at baseline. These receptor sequences come from an adult who was a healthcare worker with PCR-confirmed SARS-CoV-2 infection or an uninfected control (not recorded which).

A few counts support this clonotype. The J gene is TRBJ1-2, the V gene TRBV29-1; D call uncertain. The V gene's germline CDR1 is SQVTM and CDR2 ANQGSEA. V lost 5 bases, J lost 3 bases, and 19 bases lay in between. This CDR3 is 15 amino acids long. The CDR3 here is CSVLSGSRTYYGYTF. The CDR3 nucleotides read TGCAGCGTTCTTTCCGGGTCCAGGACTTACTATGGCTACACCTTC.

The sample holds a few counts of this clonotype. V and J are TRBV7-2 and TRBJ2-1; weak D call: TRBD1 (5 bases). Germline V gene sequence: CDR1 SGHTA, CDR2 FQGNSA. This CDR3 spans 13 amino acids. The ends were cut back, 4 bases at V and 7 bases at J, with 11 bases in the middle. The CDR3 loop is CASSSRQGNEQFF. The CDR3 DNA sequence: TGTGCCAGCAGCTCCCGTCAGGGAAATGAGCAGTTCTTC.

V gene TRBV10-3 combines with J gene TRBJ2-7; TRBD2 might be the D (5 bases). There are 11 residues in the CDR3. CDR1 ENHRY and CDR2 SYGVKD come from the germline V gene. V dropped 6 bases and J dropped 4 bases, with 7 bases sitting between them. The CDR3 region has the DNA TGTGCCATCAGCGGGGTATACGAGCAGTACTTC. Protein: CAISGVYEQYF.

The genes are TRBV3-1 and TRBJ2-7, with 14 bases matching TRBD2. The CDR3 is 18 residues long. The junction had 8 bases not matched to a gene; V was cut back by 4 bases and J by 0 bases. Per the germline V gene, CDR1 is LGHDT and CDR2 is YNNKEL (reference sequence). CDR3 in amino acids: CASSPVGTSGGASYEQYF. CDR3 DNA sequence: TGTGCCAGCAGCCCGGTCGGGACTAGCGGGGGTGCCTCCTACGAGCAGTACTTC.

The chain uses TRBV4-1 and TRBJ2-3; 8 nucleotides agree with TRBD1. The germline V gene has CDR1 MGHRA and CDR2 YSYEKL. The CDR3 extends over 18 amino acids. The J segment lost 2 bases and the V segment lost 1 base, leaving 11 bases of the junction unmatched. The CDR3 DNA sequence: TGCGCCAGCAGCCAAGTAGAGAGGGGCCAGGGGGCCACAGATACGCAGTATTTT. Translation: CASSQVERGQGATDTQYF.

The chain recombines TRBV6-1 with TRBJ2-7; D is undetermined. CDR3 length: 16 amino acids. The V gene lost 6 bases and the J gene lost 5 bases, with 23 bases spanning the gap. Germline V gives CDR1 MNHNS, CDR2 SASEGT. This chain's CDR3 is CASRSLRALPTDEQYF. The DNA of the CDR3 is TGTGCCAGCAGATCGCTCCGGGCCCTACCTACGGACGAGCAGTACTTC.

This clonotype was counted a few times. The chain recombines TRBV5-5 with TRBJ1-4; 9 bases match TRBD1. Germline CDR1 is SGHKS and CDR2 is YYEKEE (reference sequence). This CDR3 is built from 15 residues. V trimming: 1 base; J trimming: 8 bases; junction bases outside the gene matches: 6. The CDR3 sequence is CASSLRTGAVEKLFF. The CDR3 DNA follows: TGTGCCAGCAGCTTGAGGACAGGGGCTGTCGAAAAACTGTTTTTT.

Only a few counts were recorded for this clonotype. The chain carries TRBV21-1 and TRBJ2-7. TRBV21-1 represents a pseudogene. The CDR3 extends over 18 amino acids. The CDR3 loop reads CASSKVMFRGGTSYEQYF. CDR3 nucleotides: TGTGCCAGCAGCAAAGTGATGTTCCGCGGAGGGACCTCCTACGAGCAGTACTTC.

The genes are TRBV11-3 and TRBJ2-5, with TRBD1 matching 7 bases. Looked up from germline, CDR1 is SGHNT and CDR2 is YENEEA. Unmatched junction bases numbered 12, after V lost 2 bases and J lost 3 bases. CDR3 length: 17 residues. CDR3 sequence: CASSLRVREGGEETQYF. The CDR3 DNA reads TGTGCCAGCAGCTTACGGGTCAGGGAAGGGGGCGAAGAGACCCAGTACTTC.

This clonotype showed up many times. J is TRBJ1-6 and V is TRBV3-1; D is perhaps TRBD1 (5 bases). CDR3 length: 13 amino acids. From germline, CDR1 is LGHDT and CDR2 YNNKEL (reference sequence). Trimming shortened V by 3 bases and J by 18 bases, and 18 bases separated the two germline ends. The CDR3 spells CASSQDFGHSTHF. The CDR3 DNA sequence: TGTGCCAGCAGCCAGGACTTCGGACATTCGACCCACTTT.

This clonotype showed up just a few times. The chain links TRBV30 to TRBJ2-5; TRBD1 matches at 7 bases. The length of the CDR3 is 13 residues. The V and J ends lost 3 bases and 1 base, in that order; junction bases with no gene match: 2. The germline V gene has CDR1 GTSNPN and CDR2 SVGIG (reference sequence). CDR3 DNA: TGTGCCTGGAGGACAGGGAGCCAAGAGACCCAGTACTTC. It encodes CAWRTGSQETQYF.

There are many counts of this clonotype. The chain combines TRBV20-1 with TRBJ1-5, with TRBD1 identical over 9 bases. Trimming took 6 bases from V and 6 from J; bases not matched to a gene: 9. There are 14 residues in the CDR3. Germline V CDR1 and CDR2: DFQATT, SNEGSKA (reference sequence). The CDR3: CSAQNRDRAQPQHF. In DNA, the CDR3 is TGCAGTGCCCAAAATAGGGACAGGGCTCAGCCCCAGCATTTT.

This clonotype was counted only a few times. This chain uses TRBV5-1 with TRBJ2-7, with 9 nucleotides matching TRBD1. The CDR3 is made up of 14 amino acids. Germline CDR1 and CDR2: SGHRS and YFSETQ. The V segment lost 0 bases and the J segment 5 bases; nucleotides outside the gene matches: 3. CDR3 amino acids: CASSLEDRGNEQYF. CDR3 coding DNA: TGCGCCAGCAGCTTGGAGGACAGGGGAAACGAGCAGTACTTC. Supplemented by reference TRBV5-1 and TRBJ2-7, the full variable domain reads KAGVTQTPRYLIKTRGQQVTLSCSPISGHRSVSWYQQTPGQGLQFLFEYFSETQRNKGNFPGRFSGRQFSNSRSEMNVSTLELGDSALYLCASSLEDRGNEQYFGPGTRLTVT.

This clonotype came up a few times. The V call is TRBV7-8, the J call TRBJ2-7; possible D gene TRBD2, 6 bases. Trimming left V 0 bases short and J 1 base short, with 10 bases between. This CDR3 region has 15 residues. Germline CDR1 SGHVS, CDR2 FQNEAQ. The chain's CDR3 is CASSLAPGLSYEQYF. For the CDR3, the DNA is TGTGCCAGCAGCTTAGCTCCGGGACTTTCCTACGAGCAGTACTTC.

Only a few counts were recorded for this clonotype. The chain is built from TRBV10-3 and TRBJ1-1; D gene ambiguous. The CDR3 contains 16 residues. Trimming stripped 0 bases from V and 5 bases from J, with 16 bases between. CDR1 is ENHRY and CDR2 is SYGVKD in the germline V gene. The CDR3 loop reads CAISESISNLRTEAFF. The CDR3 coding sequence is TGTGCCATCAGTGAGTCGATCTCGAACCTCAGGACTGAAGCTTTCTTT.

The sample holds a few counts of this clonotype. The chain recombines TRBV30 with TRBJ1-4, with a tentative D call TRBD1 (5 bases). The CDR3 totals 17 residues. V shed 3 bases and J shed 0 bases, with 17 bases lying between them. Per the germline V gene, CDR1 is GTSNPN and CDR2 is SVGIG (reference sequence). The CDR3 region is CAWSGAPPGPTNEKLFF. The CDR3, as DNA: TGTGCCTGGAGCGGGGCCCCCCCGGGACCAACTAATGAAAAACTGTTTTTT.

This clonotype was seen only a few times. This sequence joins TRBV20-1 and TRBJ1-5; 10 nucleotides match TRBD1. This CDR3 spans 15 amino acids. Germline lookup yields CDR1 DFQATT and CDR2 SNEGSKA (reference sequence). J lost 6 bases, V lost 4 bases, and 9 bases had no gene match. CDR3 nucleotides: TGCAGTGCTATAGGGGACAGGGGCGACCTTCAGCCCCAGCATTTT. This codes for CSAIGDRGDLQPQHF.

This chain joins TRBV12-3 or TRBV12-4 and TRBJ2-4; 8 nucleotides align to TRBD2. CDR3 length: 17 residues. V lost 5 bases, J lost 2 bases, and 11 bases stayed unmatched. CDR3: CASSPTGFSGTKNIQYF. The CDR3, as DNA: TGTGCCAGCAGTCCTACTGGGTTTAGCGGGACCAAAAACATTCAGTACTTC.

There are a few counts of this clonotype. The J gene is TRBJ2-3, the V gene TRBV20-1, with D perhaps matching TRBD2 (6 bases). Trimming left V 6 bases short and J 3 bases short, with 16 bases between. CDR1 and CDR2 from the germline V gene are DFQATT and SNEGSKA (reference sequence). The CDR3 runs to 14 residues. This CDR3 reads CSAPPGLTTDTQYF. In DNA form, the CDR3 reads TGCAGTGCCCCCCCGGGACTGACGACAGATACGCAGTATTTT.

This clonotype was observed once. At one end the junction does not follow the germline gene, possibly because of a read error. This rearrangement joins TRBV6-5 to TRBJ2-1; no reliable D call. CDR1 MNHEY and CDR2 SVGAGI come from the germline V gene. CDR3 size: 15 residues. The CDR3 here is CASSFEVGLYSEQFF. In DNA, the CDR3 is TGTGCCAGCAGTTTTGAAGTGGGTCTTTACAGTGAGCAGTTCTTC.